This T cell receptor (beta chain) was recovered during a study of T cell repertoires in cytomegalovirus infection. Across the study: Recently identified HLA-C-restricted CMV epitopes were used, and well-studied HLA-B-restricted CMV epitopes were used as well. CMV infection together with matching HLA type was indicated by public TCR beta signatures.

J lost 5 bases, V lost 0 bases, and 7 bases had no gene match. CDR3 length equals 15 residues. CDR1 and CDR2 (germline): SGDLS, YYNGEE. TCRdb analysed the reads with MiXCR anew, one entry per CDR3 protein. The table shows approximately 81,000 distinct CDR3 sequences, with about 24% occurring only once. In the case of this clonotype: Its antigen is as yet unknown.

General study findings and limits: Cumulative public TCR beta family frequency identified carriers of CMV plus the relevant HLA. In two of eight donors, the top clonotype was HLA-C-restricted CMV-specific.

J is TRBJ2-7 and V is TRBV9; 8 bases map to TRBD1. The sequence was collected from a human donor in good health (CMV status not recorded). Some clones in this sample may be carry-over from other donors' samples. The source material was CD8+ T cells from cultured PBMCs, sampled from culture after CMV antigen stimulation. CDR3 in amino acids: CASSVGGQGNHEQYF. The CDR3 region has the DNA TGTGCCAGCAGCGTAGGTGGACAGGGCAACCACGAGCAGTACTTC. Complete variable domain (other parts from reference TRBV9 and TRBJ2-7): DSGVTQTPKHLITATGQRVTLRCSPRSGDLSVYWYQQSLDQGLQFLIQYYNGEERAKGNILERFSAQQFPDLHSELNLSSLELGDSALYFCASSVGGQGNHEQYFGPGTRLTVT.